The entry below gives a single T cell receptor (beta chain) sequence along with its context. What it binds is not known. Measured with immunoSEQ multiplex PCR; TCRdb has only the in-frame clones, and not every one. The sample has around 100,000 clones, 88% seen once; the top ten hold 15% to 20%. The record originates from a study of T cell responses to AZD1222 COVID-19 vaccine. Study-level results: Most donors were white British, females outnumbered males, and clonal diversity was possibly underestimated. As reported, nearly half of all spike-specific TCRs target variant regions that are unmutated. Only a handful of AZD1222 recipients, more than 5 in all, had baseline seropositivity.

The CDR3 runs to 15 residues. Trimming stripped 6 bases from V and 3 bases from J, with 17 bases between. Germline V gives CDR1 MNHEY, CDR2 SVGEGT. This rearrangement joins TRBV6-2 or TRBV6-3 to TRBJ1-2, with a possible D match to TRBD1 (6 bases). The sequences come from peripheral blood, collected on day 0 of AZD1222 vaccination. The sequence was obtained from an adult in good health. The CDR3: CASSRFGGRDYGYTF. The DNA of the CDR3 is TGTGCCAGCAGCCGCTTTGGGGGCAGGGACTATGGCTACACCTTC.